This TCR beta chain derives from a study of blood T cell repertoires in COVID-19. Study-level background: The study drew acute and convalescent COVID-19 samples from the United States, Italy and Spain.

Assay: immunoSEQ multiplex PCR; the TCRdb copy retains only in-frame clones and omits some. Of under 100,000 clones in the sample, roughly three quarters are singletons; the top ten hold roughly 38%. Losses at the gene ends were 4 bases for V and 4 bases for J; bases not matched to a gene: 6. Germline CDR1 reads LNHDA; CDR2 reads SQIVND (reference sequence). The CDR3 runs to 15 residues. Sequenced material: peripheral blood. This clonotype was obtained from a man aged 60 to 75 with COVID-19, enrolled during active disease. J is TRBJ2-7 and V is TRBV19, with 11 bases aligning to TRBD1. The CDR3 DNA follows: TGTGCCAGTAGTAAACACGGGACAGGGGGGTACGAGCAGTACTTC. Protein sequence: CASSKHGTGGYEQYF.